This passage covers 20 T cell receptor beta chains from one sample sequenced in a study of cytomegalovirus exposure and HLA in healthy donors. Both 60 Vbeta primers and 13 Jbeta primers went into the PCR. Using immunoSEQ multiplex PCR, the repertoire was profiled, and TCRdb retains in-frame clones only, with some absent. The repertoire holds approximately 120,000 clones, with approximately 83% as singletons. Sequencing was carried out using PBMCs. These receptors came from a woman aged 40 to 55 in good health and CMV-seropositive.

J is TRBJ2-3 and V is TRBV6-4; 9 positions agree with TRBD2. CDR1 MRHNA and CDR2 SNTAGT come from the germline V gene. The CDR3 has 15 residues. V lost 2 bases and J lost 2; bases outside the gene matches: 2. The CDR3 reads CASSDAGGATDTQYF. Here the CDR3 DNA reads TGTGCCAGCAGTGACGCGGGAGGGGCCACAGATACGCAGTATTTT.

The chain has TRBV21-1 and TRBJ2-7; the table's TRBD1 call for D was not verified on the DNA. TRBV21-1 is tagged as a pseudogene. The CDR3 sequence is 16 residues long. The CDR3 coding sequence is TGTGCCAGCAGCAACTCACCGACAGAGCCTCCCTACGAGCAGTACTTC. Protein product: CASSNSPTEPPYEQYF.

The chain has TRBV4-1 and TRBJ1-3, with no clear D. Trimming cost V 0 bases and J 4 bases, with 4 bases left between them. The germline V gene encodes CDR1 MGHRA and CDR2 YSYEKL. This CDR3 contains 13 residues. CDR3 coding DNA: TGCGCCAGCAGCCAAGAACAGGGAAACACCATATATTTT. Residues: CASSQEQGNTIYF.

This chain uses TRBV27 with TRBJ1-2; weak D call: TRBD1 (5 bases). CDR3 size: 16 residues. V gave up 6 bases and J gave up 4 bases, with 21 bases separating them. Germline-derived CDR1 and CDR2 are MNHEY and SMNVEV (reference sequence). The CDR3 DNA reads as TGTGCCAGCAGACCCCCGGGCGGGGGGAGTAGCTATGGCTACACCTTC. It is translated as CASRPPGGGSSYGYTF.

The rearrangement links TRBV27 to TRBJ1-5, with a weak D call TRBD1 (6 bases). CDR1 and CDR2 (germline): MNHEY, SMNVEV (reference sequence). The CDR3 extends over 15 amino acids. Trimming took 0 bases from V and 3 from J, leaving 9 bases between them. CDR3 bases: TGTGCCAGCAGTTTATCTTGGGACACCAATCAGCCCCAGCATTTT. This codes for CASSLSWDTNQPQHF.

This chain links TRBV5-4 with TRBJ1-2; D might be TRBD1 (5 bases). The CDR3 sequence is 13 residues long. Trimming shortened V by 0 bases and J by 8 bases, and 11 bases separated the two germline ends. The V gene's germline CDR1 is SGHNT and CDR2 YYREEE (reference sequence). The CDR3 DNA reads TGTGCCAGCAGCTTGGGGGGGGAATCGGGCTACACCTTC. This translates into CASSLGGESGYTF.

The chain employs TRBV19 and TRBJ1-1; 8 positions agree with TRBD1. V gave up 8 bases and J gave up 7 bases; unmatched junction bases: 6. This CDR3 is built from 12 residues. Per the germline V gene, CDR1 is LNHDA and CDR2 is SQIVND (reference sequence). The CDR3 DNA is TGTGCCAGTGGGACAGGCGACCTTGAAGCTTTCTTT. Translated: CASGTGDLEAFF.

The V gene is TRBV9, the J gene TRBJ2-1, with 8 bases lining up with TRBD2. Germline assignment: CDR1 SGDLS and CDR2 YYNGEE. The CDR3 is made up of 16 amino acids. Trimming at V came to 3 bases and at J to 6 bases, leaving 11 bases not matched to a gene. In DNA form, the CDR3 reads TGTGCCAGCAGCGCAGAAACTAGCGGAGTCGGCAATGAGCAGTTCTTC. This sequence encodes CASSAETSGVGNEQFF. The variable domain in full, completed from reference TRBV9 and TRBJ2-1, reads DSGVTQTPKHLITATGQRVTLRCSPRSGDLSVYWYQQSLDQGLQFLIQYYNGEERAKGNILERFSAQQFPDLHSELNLSSLELGDSALYFCASSAETSGVGNEQFFGPGTRLTVL.

The chain uses TRBV4-3 and TRBJ1-6; 9 nucleotides line up with TRBD1. CDR1 LGHNA and CDR2 YSLEER come from the germline V gene. The trim removed 1 base at V and 6 bases at J, leaving 7 bases unmatched. The CDR3 sequence is 17 residues long. CDR3 bases: TGCGCCAGCAGCCAAGCAACGGGACAGGGCGTTAATTCACCCCTCCACTTT. It is translated as CASSQATGQGVNSPLHF.

The genes are TRBV25-1 and TRBJ2-7; D unresolved. The CDR3 spans 15 residues. Trimming removed 4 bases at V and 4 bases at J, with 17 bases between. Germline CDR1 MGHDK, CDR2 SYGVNS. CDR3: CASSGYLAEPYEQYF. CDR3 bases: TGTGCCAGCAGTGGATACCTTGCGGAGCCTTACGAGCAGTACTTC.

This clone was found a few times. The V and J genes are TRBV2 and TRBJ2-1, with TRBD2 as a possible D gene (5 bases). The CDR3 consists of 15 residues. Germline V gene data show CDR1 as SNHLY and CDR2 as FYNNEI. With 2 bases removed from V and 0 bases from J, the gap between germline ends came to 8 bases. CDR3: CASSEQRPSYNEQFF. The CDR3 DNA sequence: TGTGCCAGCAGTGAACAGCGGCCCTCCTACAATGAGCAGTTCTTC.

V is TRBV28 and J is TRBJ2-1; TRBD1 matches 9 bases. V was clipped by 6 bases and J by 5 bases; unmatched bases: 11. Germline V gene lookup returns CDR1 MDHEN and CDR2 SYDVKM. This CDR3 contains 16 residues. The CDR3 loop reads CASRQRTGAKDNEQFF. CDR3 coding DNA: TGTGCCAGCAGGCAAAGGACAGGGGCGAAGGACAATGAGCAGTTCTTC.

This clone was seen only a few times. Other DNA sequences from this sample encode an identical CDR3 as well. The rearrangement links TRBV25-1 to TRBJ1-2; TRBD1 might be the D (6 bases). This CDR3 contains 13 residues. Looked up from germline, CDR1 is MGHDK and CDR2 is SYGVNS. V lost 4 bases, J lost 2 bases, and 8 bases lay in between. As DNA, the CDR3 is TGTGCCAGCAGTGGGGACAACAACTATGGCTACACCTTC. Translated: CASSGDNNYGYTF.

The sample holds a few counts of this clone. The rearrangement uses TRBV6-5 and TRBJ1-1; D gene ambiguous. The V end was cut by 3 bases, the J end by 8 bases, with 10 bases between. The length of the CDR3 is 12 residues. Germline V gene lookup returns CDR1 MNHEY and CDR2 SVGAGI. CDR3 bases: TGTGCCAGCAGTTATGGTTCGCGCGAAGCTTTCTTT. Its protein is CASSYGSREAFF.

This clone was detected once. For the CDR3, the DNA is TGTGCCAGCAGTGAAGGAGGGGAGACTTATGGCTACACCTTC. This codes for CASSEGGETYGYTF. The rearrangement uses TRBV25-1 and TRBJ1-2; perhaps TRBD1 as D (5 bases). The CDR3 length is 14 residues. Trimming stripped 2 bases from V and 5 bases from J, with 12 bases between. The germline CDR1 and CDR2 sequences are MGHDK and SYGVNS.

The V gene is TRBV28, the J gene TRBJ2-7; a weak D match, TRBD2 (7 bases). Germline-derived CDR1 and CDR2 are MDHEN and SYDVKM. Trimming removed 2 bases from V and 3 bases from J, with 14 bases in between. This CDR3 is 15 amino acids long. As DNA, the CDR3 is TGTGCCAGCAGTTTAGGGGGGGCGTGGGGCTACGAGCAGTACTTC. This encodes CASSLGGAWGYEQYF.

This chain uses TRBV20-1 with TRBJ2-1; no firm D call. V was pared by 5 bases and J by 12 bases, with 11 bases between. The CDR3 covers 10 residues. Per the germline V gene, CDR1 is DFQATT and CDR2 is SNEGSKA (reference sequence). The CDR3 DNA follows: TGCAGTGCTTTCAGTACGGGGCAGTTCTTC. Its protein product is CSAFSTGQFF.

The rearrangement uses TRBV11-2 and TRBJ1-2; 10 bases map to TRBD1. The CDR3 runs 15 residues. With V trimmed by 5 bases and J by 4 bases, 7 bases remained unmatched. Looked up from germline, CDR1 is SGHAT and CDR2 is FQNNGV. The CDR3 loop reads CASSQDRGISYGYTF. The DNA of the CDR3 is TGTGCCAGCAGCCAGGACAGGGGGATATCCTATGGCTACACCTTC.

In this sample, this clone turned up a few times. The chain recombines TRBV6-6 with TRBJ1-2; D is ambiguous. From germline, CDR1 is MNHNY and CDR2 SVGAGI (reference sequence). V was pared by 6 bases and J by 5 bases, with 10 bases between. This CDR3 is 12 amino acids long. CDR3 bases: TGTGCCAGCAGATCGACGGGGTATGGCTACACCTTC. Translating it yields CASRSTGYGYTF.

This chain joins TRBV27 and TRBJ2-2, with no clear D. CDR3 length equals 12 residues. Trimming took 4 bases from V and 4 from J, leaving 4 bases between them. CDR1 and CDR2 from the germline V gene are MNHEY and SMNVEV (reference sequence). The CDR3 region is CASSSLTGELFF. Written as DNA, the CDR3 is TGTGCCAGCAGTTCTCTCACCGGGGAGCTGTTTTTT.